This T cell receptor beta chain came from a study of T cells in Graves' hyperthyroidism and ophthalmopathy (dated by TCRdb to about 2019). For the study in its entirety: Peripheral blood was sampled at the time of initial diagnosis, prior to any treatment. To identify TCR V-J signatures that set the groups apart, the researchers used a discovery cohort of 100 patients, made up of 40 to 45 with Graves' ophthalmopathy and 57 with stable Graves' hyperthyroidism. Prospective prediction of ophthalmopathy was tested in an independent validation cohort consisting of 18 to 20 hyperthyroidism patients and about 17 patients who later progressed to ophthalmopathy. The roughly 91 discovery patients were randomly split 7:3 into training and test sets. The study also compared thyroid tissue and blood T-cell repertoires from more than five Graves' hyperthyroidism patients. Following sampling, methimazole starting at 30 mg daily was given to hyperthyroidism patients, and high-dose intravenous methylprednisolone was given to ophthalmopathy patients. The paper describes TCR Vbeta CDR3 sequencing of 120 to 150 peripheral blood samples, made up of some 40 ophthalmopathy patients, over 70 hyperthyroidism patients and 17 progressor patients. General findings and caveats noted by the study authors: In validation, progression to ophthalmopathy was predicted by the model with 70% to 71% sensitivity and about 72% specificity, a median of approximately 7.1 months before onset. Most expanded thyroid clonotypes (frequency above 0.001) were also detected in blood, suggesting blood repertoires may reflect thyroid immune responses. No statistical method was used to set the sample size in advance, and investigators knew the group allocation. Ophthalmopathy was separated from stable hyperthyroidism by a 13 V-J signature model, with roughly 88% sensitivity and about 81% specificity obtained in cross-validation and 80%/75% obtained in testing.

From a lookup of the germline V gene, CDR1 and CDR2 are KGHDR and SFDVKD. The V end gives up 3 bases and the J end 4 bases, leaving 6 bases in the junction not matched to a gene. Reading from cysteine to phenylalanine, the CDR3 counts 16 amino acids. Only the CDR3 part of the read is kept: 48 bases, read in frame from the first base. Stable Graves' hyperthyroidism was defined as the absence of progression to ophthalmopathy over 18 months of follow-up. Hyperthyroidism patients were newly diagnosed, had a disease duration of under 2 months, and were aged 18 to 65 years. Any patient with an uncontrolled infection, another autoimmune disease, pregnancy or lactation was excluded. Diagnoses were based on clinical symptoms, serum thyroxine and TRAb, thyroid ultrasound and orbital computed tomography. PBMCs were isolated from more than 8 ml of fresh peripheral blood by Ficoll-Paque density gradient centrifugation. Trizol reagent was used to extract total RNA, and RNA quality was then checked on an Agilent 2100 Bioanalyzer.

The TCR beta CDR3 regions were amplified from RNA transcripts. A first-round RT-PCR of the TCR CDR3 used the HTBI primer set with the Qiagen OneStep RT-PCR kit. Libraries were constructed in a second round of multiplex PCR, after which size selection and purification were performed. Libraries were sequenced paired-end with 100 bp reads on an Illumina HiSeq2000. The study's own analysis went as follows. Raw data were processed with SOAPnuke, discarding reads with adapters, uncalled bases, mean Phred below 15, or no exact constant-primer or identifier match. COPE v1.2.5 was used to merge the high-quality paired reads, and each unique nucleotide sequence was defined as a clonotype. Clonotypes were aligned to IMGT TRBV, TRBD and TRBJ reference segments using MiTCR v1.1. Analysis was restricted to V-J combinations with a frequency above 0.0001, which covered about 99% of repertoires. A TCS score was defined as the ratio of F50 (clonal expansion) to E x V (chaos), with BLOSUM62-based TCRdist applied between CDR3 peptides within each V-J. Welch's t-statistics and random forest reduced some 510 V-J features to about 13, which were used in a naive Bayes classifier (R e1071). Thyroid-blood repertoire similarity was quantified with the Morisita-Horn index. The public reads were run again by TCRdb, first through fastp at Q25 and then through MiXCR, and only productive beta chains were kept. All rows with the same CDR3 protein become a single entry with the most common DNA and genes. TCRdb, rather than the study authors, made the V and J calls. In all, the sample holds hundreds of thousands of distinct CDR3 sequences, and roughly 37% of those were seen once. Of the sample, over 8% falls within the top ten clones.

Concerning this clonotype: The clone's antigen remains unknown. No base qualities exist here, and no much larger clone lies one base off it.

The TCR sequence derives from a man younger than 35 with Graves' hyperthyroidism. Material: blood. The rearranged chain carries TRBV24-1 and TRBJ2-3, with 10 bases matching TRBD2. The CDR3 is CATSDPAGGRPDTQYF. The DNA sequence reads TGTGCCACCAGTGATCCAGCGGGGGGGCGACCAGATACGCAGTATTTT.